This section outlines one TCR beta chain sequence together with its context. Its target is unknown. Arm-PCR with iRepertoire HTBI primers amplified the CDR3 regions for these TCR beta libraries. TCRdb recomputed calls from the multiplex PCR reads with MiXCR, one row per CDR3 protein. The repertoire holds 650,000 to 700,000 distinct CDR3 sequences, with 25% to 35% as singletons. Time point noted: persistent/refractory GD, antithyroid drugs over 5 years with positive TRAb. PBMCs were the source of the RNA used for TCR sequencing. These data originate in a study of regulatory T cells in long-lasting Graves disease. Findings and caveats of the study: TCR diversity in persistent Graves' patients was below that of newly diagnosed ones. Few sampled subjects may have lowered accuracy.

This TCR came from a female donor with Graves disease. Source: peripheral blood mononuclear cells (PBMCs), taken when the disease was refractory, from a patient treated with antithyroid drugs.

Here the CDR3 DNA reads TGCAGTGCTAGAGATCCCGAGGGTATCGGCTATGGCTACACCTTC. Translation: CSARDPEGIGYGYTF. The chain carries TRBV20-1 and TRBJ1-2; D ambiguous. The CDR3 runs 15 residues. Trimming removed 0 bases from V and 4 bases from J, with 15 bases in between. CDR1 is DFQATT and CDR2 is SNEGSKA in the germline V gene (reference sequence).